These 22 T cell receptor beta chains came from one sample sequenced in a study of blood T cell repertoires in COVID-19. Libraries were prepared by immunoSEQ multiplex PCR; TCRdb keeps only in-frame clonotypes and omits some of them. The table lists about 210,000 clones, roughly 89% of them singletons. The specimen sequenced was PBMCs or T cells enriched from blood (not recorded which). These receptors came from a man aged 18 to 29 with acute COVID-19.

This chain joins TRBV3-1 (or the pseudogene TRBV3-2) and TRBJ1-2; 10 bases map to TRBD1. Per germline, CDR1 LGHDT and CDR2 YNNKEL (reference sequence). The CDR3 extends over 14 amino acids. J lost 7 bases, V lost 3 bases, and 5 bases had no gene match. CDR3 in DNA: TGTGCCAGCAGCCACGGACAGGGGGAGATTGGCTACACCTTC. This codes for CASSHGQGEIGYTF.

The chain recombines TRBV19 with TRBJ2-5; TRBD2 matches at 7 bases. Per germline, CDR1 LNHDA and CDR2 SQIVND (reference sequence). The CDR3 runs to 13 residues. V lost 6 bases to trimming and J lost 5 bases; unmatched junction nucleotides: 6. As DNA, the CDR3 is TGTGCCAGTAGGGGAGGGTTTTCGGAGACCCAGTACTTC. Amino acids: CASRGGFSETQYF.

The chain combines TRBV28 with TRBJ1-2; no clear D gene. V was pared by 5 bases and J by 4 bases, with 8 bases between. The CDR3 runs 12 residues. Germline V CDR1 and CDR2: MDHEN, SYDVKM. CDR3 amino acids: CASSPWAYGYTF. In nucleotides, the CDR3 is TGTGCCAGCAGTCCCTGGGCCTATGGCTACACCTTC.

V gene TRBV19 combines with J gene TRBJ2-4, with 9 bases lining up with TRBD1. Germline V gene data show CDR1 as LNHDA and CDR2 as SQIVND (reference sequence). The CDR3 spans 15 residues. V lost 6 bases and J lost 1; bases outside the gene matches: 4. This chain's CDR3 is CASSTDRGAKNIQYF. In DNA form, the CDR3 reads TGTGCCAGTAGCACGGACAGGGGTGCCAAAAACATTCAGTACTTC.

The rearrangement joins TRBV30 to TRBJ2-1; 12 bases are a match to TRBD2. With V trimmed by 4 bases and J by 0 bases, 4 bases remained unmatched. This CDR3 comprises 16 residues. Germline values: CDR1 GTSNPN, CDR2 SVGIG (reference sequence). The CDR3 loop reads CAWTLAGGSSYNEQFF. CDR3 sequence (DNA): TGTGCCTGGACTCTAGCGGGAGGGAGCTCCTACAATGAGCAGTTCTTC.

DNA for the CDR3: TGCGCCAGCAGTACAACAGGGAACACCGGGGAGCTGTTTTTT. This translates into CASSTTGNTGELFF. This chain links TRBV10-1 with TRBJ2-2; D may be TRBD1 (5 bases). The germline CDR1 and CDR2 sequences are WNHNN and SYGVQD (reference sequence). CDR3 length: 14 residues. Deletions cut 5 bases from V and 1 base from J, with 8 bases between.

The chain is built from TRBV27 and TRBJ2-7; the match to TRBD1 covers 8 bases. V gave up 0 bases and J gave up 7 bases; unmatched junction bases: 11. CDR1 and CDR2 (germline): MNHEY, SMNVEV (reference sequence). The CDR3 runs 16 residues. The CDR3, as DNA: TGTGCCAGCAGTTTATCTTCAAGGCAGGGGGCGAAAGAGCAGTACTTC. Amino acids: CASSLSSRQGAKEQYF.

This chain connects TRBV25-1 to TRBJ2-2; 7 bases align to TRBD1. The CDR3 extends over 17 amino acids. J was trimmed by 0 bases and V by 4 bases; bases with no gene match: 8. Germline lookup yields CDR1 MGHDK and CDR2 SYGVNS. The CDR3: CASSAQPGQTNTGELFF. CDR3 coding DNA: TGTGCCAGCAGTGCTCAGCCGGGACAGACGAACACCGGGGAGCTGTTTTTT.

The V and J genes are TRBV29-1 and TRBJ2-2, with 7 bases aligning to TRBD2. J gave up 3 bases and V 8 bases, and 3 bases lay outside the gene matches. From germline, CDR1 is SQVTM and CDR2 ANQGSEA. The CDR3 runs 12 residues. CDR3 nucleotides: TGCAGCTGTGGGAGGGACACCGGGGAGCTGTTTTTT. It yields the protein CSCGRDTGELFF.

The chain uses TRBV6-5 and TRBJ2-3, with D uncertain. This CDR3 comprises 15 residues. Germline V gives CDR1 MNHEY, CDR2 SVGAGI. V was cut by 0 bases and J by 2 bases, with 9 bases left in between. Here the CDR3 reads CASSYSAGHTDTQYF. CDR3 bases: TGTGCCAGCAGTTACTCTGCCGGTCACACAGATACGCAGTATTTT.

The V gene is TRBV4-1, the J gene TRBJ2-7, with 9 bases aligning to TRBD1. J was trimmed by 3 bases and V by 4 bases; bases with no gene match: 10. The CDR3 contains 16 residues. The V gene's germline CDR1 is MGHRA and CDR2 YSYEKL. Here the CDR3 reads CASSRSTGGPLYEQYF. The CDR3, as DNA: TGCGCCAGCAGCCGATCCACAGGGGGCCCTCTCTACGAGCAGTACTTC.

The rearrangement joins TRBV6-5 to TRBJ1-1; D is possibly TRBD1 (6 bases). The CDR3 is 15 amino acids. V was shortened by 7 bases and J by 0 bases, with 15 bases between the two germline ends. Germline V gene lookup returns CDR1 MNHEY and CDR2 SVGAGI. This chain's CDR3 is CASIDDRKVNTEAFF. For the CDR3, the DNA is TGTGCCAGCATCGATGACAGGAAGGTGAACACTGAAGCTTTCTTT.

The chain employs TRBV2 and TRBJ2-7; D gene unclear. The CDR3 is 16 residues long. Trimming took 5 bases from V and 0 from J, leaving 17 bases between them. In germline, CDR1 is SNHLY, CDR2 FYNNEI. The CDR3 DNA sequence: TGTGCCAGCAGTCATGGCTTAGACTCCTACTCCTACGAGCAGTACTTC. Translated, it gives CASSHGLDSYSYEQYF.

The chain carries TRBV2 and TRBJ1-2; 7 bases fit TRBD1. V shed 5 bases, J shed 0 bases, and the junction held 9 bases outside the gene matches. This CDR3 region has 16 residues. The germline V gene encodes CDR1 SNHLY and CDR2 FYNNEI. In nucleotides, the CDR3 is TGTGCCAGCAGTTTACTTGGACAGGCTTCTAACTATGGCTACACCTTC. It yields the protein CASSLLGQASNYGYTF.

This chain joins TRBV28 and TRBJ1-5; 9 bases map to TRBD1. V shed 6 bases, J shed 4 bases, and the junction held 7 bases outside the gene matches. In germline, CDR1 is MDHEN, CDR2 SYDVKM. This CDR3 region has 15 residues. The CDR3 sequence is CASSRGQGLNQPQHF. CDR3 nucleotide sequence: TGTGCCAGCAGCCGGGGACAGGGCCTAAATCAGCCCCAGCATTTT.

This rearrangement joins TRBV30 to TRBJ1-2; D is undetermined. This CDR3 has 12 residues. The ends were cut back, 4 bases at V and 7 bases at J, with 13 bases in the middle. Germline values: CDR1 GTSNPN, CDR2 SVGIG (reference sequence). CDR3 protein: CAWTSTQVGYTF. CDR3 bases: TGTGCCTGGACCAGTACCCAAGTTGGCTACACCTTC.

V usage is TRBV18 and J usage is TRBJ2-7, with a tentative D call TRBD1 (6 bases). The V end lost 2 bases, the J end lost 6 bases, and 8 bases lay between the germline ends. The CDR3 is made up of 12 amino acids. Germline CDR1 KGHSH, CDR2 LQKENI. CDR3: CASSPGQTEQYF. For the CDR3, the DNA is TGTGCCAGCTCACCAGGACAGACCGAGCAGTACTTC.

The chain combines TRBV30 with TRBJ1-2; D unresolved. The CDR3 is 15 amino acids. Trimming took off 4 bases at V and 0 bases at J, with 15 bases between the two ends. The germline gives CDR1 GTSNPN, CDR2 SVGIG (reference sequence). The CDR3 region is CAWMSGPLANYGYTF. The CDR3 nucleotides are TGTGCCTGGATGAGCGGGCCCCTAGCTAACTATGGCTACACCTTC.

This clone was recorded only once. The chain has TRBV11-3 and TRBJ2-5; a possible D gene is TRBD1 (5 bases). CDR1 is SGHNT and CDR2 is YENEEA in the germline V gene. The germline V and J ends were trimmed by 0 bases and 0 bases, with 8 bases remaining between them. This CDR3 has 15 amino acids. CDR3 amino acids: CASSLDTTDQETQYF. CDR3 coding DNA: TGTGCCAGCAGCTTAGACACGACAGACCAAGAGACCCAGTACTTC.

The chain carries TRBV7-9 and TRBJ2-6; TRBD1 matches at 10 bases. Germline CDR1 reads SEHNR; CDR2 reads FQNEAQ (reference sequence). The CDR3 spans 17 residues. Trimming removed 5 bases from V and 2 bases from J; junction bases left unmatched: 6. The CDR3 protein is CASSSRDRGTGANVLTF. The CDR3 nucleotides are TGTGCCAGCAGCAGCCGGGACAGGGGCACTGGGGCCAACGTCCTGACTTTC.

The chain is built from TRBV6-1 and TRBJ1-4; D is unclear. The V gene's germline CDR1 is MNHNS and CDR2 SASEGT. The ends were cut back, 6 bases at V and 0 bases at J, with 17 bases in the middle. CDR3 length equals 17 residues. The CDR3 DNA reads TGTGCCAGCAGGGAACGGCGAGACACGGCAACTAATGAAAAACTGTTTTTT. Protein sequence: CASRERRDTATNEKLFF.

V and J are TRBV5-8 and TRBJ2-7, with D possibly matching TRBD1 (6 bases). Per germline, CDR1 SGHTS and CDR2 YDEGEE. This CDR3 is built from 14 residues. The ends were cut back, 6 bases at V and 6 bases at J, with 19 bases in the middle. The CDR3 coding sequence is TGTGCCAGCAACCCCTCCGGGACACTTATCGAGCAGTACTTC. Its protein product is CASNPSGTLIEQYF.